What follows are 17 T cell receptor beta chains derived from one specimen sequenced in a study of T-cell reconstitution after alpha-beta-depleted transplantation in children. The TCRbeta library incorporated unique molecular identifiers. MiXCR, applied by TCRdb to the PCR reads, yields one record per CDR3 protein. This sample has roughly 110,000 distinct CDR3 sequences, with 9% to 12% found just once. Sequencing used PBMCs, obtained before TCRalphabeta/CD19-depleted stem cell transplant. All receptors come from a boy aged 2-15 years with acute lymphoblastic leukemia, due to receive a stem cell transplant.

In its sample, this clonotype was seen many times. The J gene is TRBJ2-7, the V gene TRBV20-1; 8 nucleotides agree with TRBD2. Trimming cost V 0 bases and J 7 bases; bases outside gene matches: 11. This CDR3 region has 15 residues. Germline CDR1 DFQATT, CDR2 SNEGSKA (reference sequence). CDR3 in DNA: TGCAGTGCTAGAGATTGGACTAGCCCCTTAAGGGAGCAGTACTTC. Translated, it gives CSARDWTSPLREQYF.

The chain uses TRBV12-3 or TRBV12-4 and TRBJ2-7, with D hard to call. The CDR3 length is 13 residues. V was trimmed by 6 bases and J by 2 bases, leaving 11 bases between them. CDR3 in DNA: TGTGCCAGCAGCAACCCACCCCCCTACGAGCAGTACTTC. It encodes CASSNPPPYEQYF.

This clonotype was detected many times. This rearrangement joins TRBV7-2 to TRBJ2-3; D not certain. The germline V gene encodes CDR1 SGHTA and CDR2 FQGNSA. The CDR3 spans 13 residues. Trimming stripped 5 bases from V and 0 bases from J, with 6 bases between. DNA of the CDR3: TGTGCCAGCAGCCCCGATAGCACAGATACGCAGTATTTT. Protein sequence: CASSPDSTDTQYF.

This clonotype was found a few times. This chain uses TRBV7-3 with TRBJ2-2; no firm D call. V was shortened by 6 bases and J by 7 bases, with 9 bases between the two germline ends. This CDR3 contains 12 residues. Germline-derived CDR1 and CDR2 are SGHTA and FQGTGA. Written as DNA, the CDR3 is TGTGCCAGCAGTCGGGTACACGGGGAGCTGTTTTTT. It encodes CASSRVHGELFF.

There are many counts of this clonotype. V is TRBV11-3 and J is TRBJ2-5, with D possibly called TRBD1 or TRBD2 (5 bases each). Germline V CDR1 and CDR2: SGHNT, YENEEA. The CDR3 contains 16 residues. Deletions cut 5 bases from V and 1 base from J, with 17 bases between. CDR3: CASSITTIGGQETQYF. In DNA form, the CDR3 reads TGTGCCAGCAGCATAACCACGATTGGGGGCCAAGAGACCCAGTACTTC.

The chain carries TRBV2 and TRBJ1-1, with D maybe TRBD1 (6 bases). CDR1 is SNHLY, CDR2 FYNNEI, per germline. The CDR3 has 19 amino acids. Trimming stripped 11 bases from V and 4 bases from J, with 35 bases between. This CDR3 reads CAFCFSAILGGLRGTEAFF. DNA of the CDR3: TGTGCCTTCTGTTTTTCGGCTATACTCGGGGGCCTGAGGGGCACTGAAGCTTTCTTT.

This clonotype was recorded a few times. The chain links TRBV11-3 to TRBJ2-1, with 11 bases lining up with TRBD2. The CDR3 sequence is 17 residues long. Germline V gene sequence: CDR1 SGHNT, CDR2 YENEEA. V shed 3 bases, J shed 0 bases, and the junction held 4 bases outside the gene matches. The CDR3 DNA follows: TGTGCCAGCAGCTTTACTAGCGGGAGCCTCTCCTACAATGAGCAGTTCTTC. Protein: CASSFTSGSLSYNEQFF.

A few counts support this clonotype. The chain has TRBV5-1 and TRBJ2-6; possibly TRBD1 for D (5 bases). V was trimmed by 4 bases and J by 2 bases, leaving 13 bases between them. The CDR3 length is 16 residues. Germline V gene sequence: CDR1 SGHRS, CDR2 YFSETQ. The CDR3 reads CASSLFLGAGANVLTF. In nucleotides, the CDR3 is TGCGCCAGCAGCCTATTCCTAGGGGCTGGGGCCAACGTCCTGACTTTC.

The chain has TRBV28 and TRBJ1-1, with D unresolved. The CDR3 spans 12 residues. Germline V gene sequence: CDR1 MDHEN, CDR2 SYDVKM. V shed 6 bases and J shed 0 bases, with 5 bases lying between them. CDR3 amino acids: CASRSMNTEAFF. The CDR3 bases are TGTGCCAGCAGGTCTATGAACACTGAAGCTTTCTTT.

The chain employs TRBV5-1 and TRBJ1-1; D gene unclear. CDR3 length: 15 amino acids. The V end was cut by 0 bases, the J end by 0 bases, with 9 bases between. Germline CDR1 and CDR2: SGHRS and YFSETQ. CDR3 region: CASSLGNRVNTEAFF. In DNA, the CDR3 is TGCGCCAGCAGCTTGGGCAACCGAGTGAACACTGAAGCTTTCTTT.

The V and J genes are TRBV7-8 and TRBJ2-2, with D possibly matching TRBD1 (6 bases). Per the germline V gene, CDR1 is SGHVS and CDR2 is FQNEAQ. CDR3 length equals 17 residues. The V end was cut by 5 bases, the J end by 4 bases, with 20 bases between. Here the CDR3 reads CASSPARGVGATGELFF. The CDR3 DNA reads TGTGCCAGCAGCCCCGCCAGGGGAGTGGGGGCCACCGGGGAGCTGTTTTTT. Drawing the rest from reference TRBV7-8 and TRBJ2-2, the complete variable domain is GAGVSQSPRYKVAKRGQDVALRCDPISGHVSLFWYQQALGQGPEFLTYFQNEAQLDKSGLPSDRFFAERPEGSVSTLKIQRTQQEDSAVYLCASSPARGVGATGELFFGEGSRLTVL.

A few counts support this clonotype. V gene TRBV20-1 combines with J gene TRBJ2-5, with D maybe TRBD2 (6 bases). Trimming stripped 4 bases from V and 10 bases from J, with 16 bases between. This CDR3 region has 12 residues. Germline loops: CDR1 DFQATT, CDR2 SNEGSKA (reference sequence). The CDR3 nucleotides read TGCAGTGCTAAGATTCGGGAGATAGACCAGTACTTC. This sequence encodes CSAKIREIDQYF.

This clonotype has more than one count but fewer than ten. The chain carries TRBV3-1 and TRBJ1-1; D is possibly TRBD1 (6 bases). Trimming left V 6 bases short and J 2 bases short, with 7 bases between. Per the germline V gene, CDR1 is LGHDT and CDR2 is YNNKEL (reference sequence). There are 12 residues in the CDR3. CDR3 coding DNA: TGTGCCAGCAGACAGGGCAACACTGAAGCTTTCTTT. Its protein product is CASRQGNTEAFF.

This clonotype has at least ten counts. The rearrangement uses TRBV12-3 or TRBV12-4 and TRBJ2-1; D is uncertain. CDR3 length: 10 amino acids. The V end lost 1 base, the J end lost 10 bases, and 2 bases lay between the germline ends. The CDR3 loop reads CASSLVEQFF. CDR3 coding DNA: TGTGCCAGCAGTTTAGTCGAGCAGTTCTTC.

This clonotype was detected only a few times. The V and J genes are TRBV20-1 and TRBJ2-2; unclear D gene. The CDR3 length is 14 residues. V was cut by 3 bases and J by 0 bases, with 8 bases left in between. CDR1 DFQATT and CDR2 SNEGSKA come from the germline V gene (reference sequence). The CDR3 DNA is TGCAGTGCTAGGGGTCGGGCGAACACCGGGGAGCTGTTTTTT. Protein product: CSARGRANTGELFF.

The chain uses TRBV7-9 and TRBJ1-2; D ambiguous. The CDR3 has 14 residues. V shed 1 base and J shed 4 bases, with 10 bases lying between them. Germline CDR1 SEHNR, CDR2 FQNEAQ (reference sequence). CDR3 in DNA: TGTGCCAGCAGCTTAGAAGCGACCTCCTATGGCTACACCTTC. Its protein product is CASSLEATSYGYTF.

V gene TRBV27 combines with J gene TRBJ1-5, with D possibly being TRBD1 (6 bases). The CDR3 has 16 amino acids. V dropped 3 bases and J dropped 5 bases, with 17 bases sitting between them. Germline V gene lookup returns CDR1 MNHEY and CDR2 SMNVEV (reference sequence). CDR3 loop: CASSFLFTGTHQPQHF. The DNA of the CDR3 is TGTGCCAGCAGTTTCCTATTCACAGGGACCCATCAGCCCCAGCATTTT.